Described below is a single T cell receptor beta chain sequence and its context. The source of the sample is a study of cytomegalovirus exposure and HLA in healthy donors. The wider study: The early release's HLA-typed donors yielded tens of millions of unique TCRs.

Both 60 Vbeta primers and 13 Jbeta primers went into the PCR. Clones were sequenced by immunoSEQ multiplex PCR, and TCRdb holds only the in-frame ones, with some missing. The sample contains roughly 120,000 clones, approximately 80% of which appear only once. The material sequenced was PBMCs. The TCR was taken from a female donor in good health and CMV-seropositive.

The CDR3: CASSDSGGDTQYF. CDR3 in DNA: TGTGCCAGCAGTGATTCCGGCGGTGATACGCAGTATTTT. The rearrangement joins TRBV25-1 to TRBJ2-3, with D unclear. The germline V gene has CDR1 MGHDK and CDR2 SYGVNS. The CDR3 runs 13 residues. V lost 3 bases and J lost 6, with 10 bases in between.